The rows below give T cell receptor beta chains drawn from one sample of a study of blood T cell repertoires in COVID-19. Repertoires were generated with immunoSEQ multiplex PCR, while TCRdb's copy carries only in-frame clones and drops some. The sample holds over 200,000 clones, less than 90% seen once. Sequencing was done on a sample of peripheral blood. The receptors derive from a middle-aged man with acute or convalescent COVID-19. Each CDR3 is given with its conserved first and last residue. D genes are given only for firm matches. Expanded clones get a size class; other rows say once, few or many, or leave the size out.

j_call v_call d_call clone_size cdr3_aa cdr3_nt
TRBJ1-4 TRBV3-1/TRBV3-2 - - CASSQPQGLDEKLFF TGTGCCAGCAGCCAACCACAGGGTCTGGATGAAAAACTGTTTTTT
TRBJ1-1 TRBV19 TRBD1 once CASPPSQGKNTEAFF TGTGCCAGCCCGCCTTCACAGGGGAAGAACACTGAAGCTTTCTTT
TRBJ1-2 TRBV6-5 - - CASSYNQGHGYTF TGTGCCAGCAGTTACAATCAGGGGCATGGCTACACCTTC
TRBJ2-3 TRBV4-2 - few CASSQAQGSFTDTQYF TGTGCCAGCAGCCAAGCACAGGGAAGTTTCACAGATACGCAGTATTTT
TRBJ2-2 TRBV21-1 - - CASSKDPRPGTDGTGELFF TGTGCCAGCAGCAAAGACCCCCGGCCCGGGACAGACGGCACCGGGGAGCTGTTTTTT
TRBJ1-5 TRBV19 - - CASSGFYSLRQPQHF TGTGCCAGTAGTGGGTTCTACAGTTTAAGGCAGCCCCAGCATTTT
TRBJ2-7 TRBV7-3 - - CASSAHRDAEQYF TGTGCCAGCAGCGCCCACAGGGACGCCGAGCAGTACTTC
TRBJ1-3 TRBV15 - few CATSQRSSGNTIYF TGTGCCACCAGTCAACGGTCCTCTGGAAACACCATATATTTT
TRBJ2-7 TRBV5-4 TRBD2 - CASSYETSGGYEQYF TGTGCCAGCAGTTACGAGACTAGCGGGGGCTACGAGCAGTACTTC
TRBJ1-5 TRBV6-2/TRBV6-3 TRBD1 once CASSDRGPQPQHF TGTGCCAGCAGCGACAGGGGACCTCAGCCCCAGCATTTT
TRBJ2-1 TRBV3-1/TRBV3-2 TRBD2 - CASSQVVTSGNEQFF TGTGCCAGCAGCCAAGTCGTGACTAGCGGTAATGAGCAGTTCTTC
TRBJ2-1 TRBV19 TRBD2 - CASSPRLAAWYNEQFF TGTGCCAGTAGTCCTCGACTAGCGGCTTGGTACAATGAGCAGTTCTTC
TRBJ2-5 TRBV7-9 - - CASSSRPGTPGMAQYF TGTGCCAGCAGCAGCCGTCCCGGGACACCTGGAATGGCCCAGTACTTC
TRBJ2-2 TRBV5-8 TRBD1 - CASSSGQLSTGELFF TGTGCCAGCAGCTCGGGACAGCTATCCACCGGGGAGCTGTTTTTT
TRBJ1-1 TRBV18 - - CASSPTTGGNTEAFF TGTGCCAGCTCACCGACGACAGGCGGGAACACTGAAGCTTTCTTT
TRBJ2-7 TRBV3-1/TRBV3-2 TRBD1 - CASSSAPGQVDYEQYF TGTGCCAGCAGCTCAGCTCCGGGACAGGTGGACTACGAGCAGTACTTC
TRBJ2-1 TRBV4-3 - - CASSQDGRREGNEQFF TGCGCCAGCAGCCAAGATGGGAGGCGGGAAGGAAATGAGCAGTTCTTC
TRBJ1-6 TRBV12-3/TRBV12-4 TRBD1 once CASGTGSNSPLHF TGTGCCAGCGGGACAGGGTCTAATTCACCCCTCCACTTT
TRBJ2-4 TRBV7-2 - - CASSLGRDSGIQYF TGTGCCAGCAGCTTAGGGAGGGACTCAGGGATTCAGTACTTC
TRBJ2-6 TRBV11-2 - - CASSLGDSGANVLTF TGTGCCAGCAGCCTAGGAGACTCTGGGGCCAACGTCCTGACTTTC
TRBJ2-7 TRBV10-3 - - CAAAGTYEQYF TGTGCCGCCGCGGGTACCTACGAGCAGTACTTC
TRBJ2-3 TRBV6-5 TRBD2 - CATLEGTSGRDTQYF TGTGCCACTCTAGAAGGGACTAGCGGGAGGGATACGCAGTATTTT
TRBJ2-7 TRBV12-3/TRBV12-4 - - CASSFAGNEQYF TGTGCCAGCAGTTTCGCGGGGAACGAGCAGTACTTC
TRBJ1-6 TRBV27 - - CASSPWANSPLHF TGTGCCAGCAGTCCCTGGGCTAATTCACCCCTCCACTTT
TRBJ2-2 TRBV27 TRBD2 - CASSLSAGLAGVNGELFF TGTGCCAGCAGTTTATCCGCTGGACTAGCGGGGGTTAATGGGGAGCTGTTTTTT
TRBJ2-6 TRBV7-6 - - CASSLVEGAFSGANVLTF TGTGCCAGCAGCTTAGTGGAAGGGGCCTTCTCTGGGGCCAACGTCCTGACTTTC
TRBJ2-7 TRBV14 - - CASSQHEISYEQYF TGTGCCAGCAGCCAACATGAGATAAGCTACGAGCAGTACTTC
TRBJ2-5 TRBV5-1 - - CASSLVAEETQYF TGCGCCAGCAGCTTGGTGGCCGAAGAGACCCAGTACTTC
TRBJ2-3 TRBV24-1 - once CATSDYGDTDTQYF TGTGCCACCAGTGACTATGGTGACACAGATACGCAGTATTTT
TRBJ1-3 TRBV7-8 - - CASSPTLGGSGNTIYF TGTGCCAGCAGCCCAACCTTGGGGGGGTCTGGAAACACCATATATTTT
TRBJ1-3 TRBV7-2 - - CASSPPNQGKDTIYF TGTGCCAGCAGTCCTCCGAATCAGGGAAAGGACACCATATATTTT
TRBJ2-5 TRBV30 - - CAWRQTGQGWETQYF TGTGCCTGGCGTCAGACCGGCCAGGGGTGGGAGACCCAGTACTTC
TRBJ2-7 TRBV6-5 TRBD2 - CASSSRGLEIYEQYF TGTGCCAGCAGTTCCCGAGGACTAGAAATATACGAGCAGTACTTC
TRBJ1-5 TRBV2 TRBD1 - CASSGQGAGNNQPQHF TGTGCCAGCAGTGGGCAGGGGGCCGGCAACAATCAGCCCCAGCATTTT
TRBJ1-5 TRBV12-3/TRBV12-4 - - CASSPGGAQHF TGTGCCAGCAGTCCCGGGGGAGCCCAGCATTTT
TRBJ2-7 TRBV4-2 - - CASSQERGGSYEQYF TGTGCCAGCAGCCAAGAAAGGGGCGGCTCCTACGAGCAGTACTTC
TRBJ2-1 TRBV27 TRBD2 - CASGERGGPYNEQFF TGTGCCAGCGGAGAGCGGGGGGGGCCCTACAATGAGCAGTTCTTC
TRBJ1-1 TRBV19 TRBD1 - CASSMRQGAAFF TGTGCCAGTAGTATGCGTCAGGGGGCAGCTTTCTTT
TRBJ1-5 TRBV2 - - CASSEQGRYSNQPQHF TGTGCCAGCAGTGAACAGGGGCGATATAGCAATCAGCCCCAGCATTTT
TRBJ1-3 TRBV6-5 - few CASSYSDRVGGNTIYF TGTGCCAGCAGTTACTCGGACAGAGTAGGTGGAAACACCATATATTTT
TRBJ1-4 TRBV19 - - CASRIRGTNEKLFF TGTGCCAGTAGAATCCGGGGTACTAATGAAAAACTGTTTTTT
TRBJ1-5 TRBV5-6 - - CASSLGMRSNQPQHF TGTGCCAGCAGCTTGGGGATGCGGAGCAATCAGCCCCAGCATTTT
TRBJ2-5 TRBV14 TRBD1 - CASSRLSGTDQETQYF TGTGCCAGCAGCCGTCTCTCCGGGACAGACCAAGAGACCCAGTACTTC
TRBJ2-7 TRBV5-5 - - CASSFQGKQYF TGTGCCAGCAGCTTTCAGGGAAAGCAGTACTTC
TRBJ2-3 TRBV15 - - CATSSGTPSKFTDTQYF TGTGCCACCAGCAGCGGGACACCCTCAAAATTCACAGATACGCAGTATTTT
TRBJ2-5 TRBV7-3 - - CASSLTSLAEETQYF TGTGCCAGCAGCTTAACGTCCCTAGCCGAAGAGACCCAGTACTTC
TRBJ1-1 TRBV5-5 TRBD1 - CASSLGTGVRTEAFF TGTGCCAGCAGCTTGGGGACAGGGGTGAGGACTGAAGCTTTCTTT
TRBJ2-2 TRBV7-6 TRBD2 - CASSLARGLADQVIQTGELFF TGTGCCAGCAGCTTAGCACGGGGACTAGCGGACCAAGTTATTCAAACCGGGGAGCTGTTTTTT
TRBJ1-5 TRBV27 - - CASSQQGSGQPQHF TGTGCCAGCAGTCAACAGGGATCCGGTCAGCCCCAGCATTTT
TRBJ1-4 TRBV29-1 TRBD1 - CSDLQGNEKLFF TGCAGCGACTTACAGGGGAACGAAAAACTGTTTTTT
TRBJ2-5 TRBV7-2 TRBD2 - CASSSWGLAETQYF TGTGCCAGCAGCTCCTGGGGACTAGCGGAGACCCAGTACTTC
TRBJ1-2 TRBV19 - - CASSIGGYAGYTF TGTGCCAGTAGTATCGGGGGATATGCTGGCTACACCTTC
TRBJ1-5 TRBV7-8 TRBD1 many CASSLGGDRRYQPQHF TGTGCCAGCAGCTTAGGGGGGGACAGGCGTTATCAGCCCCAGCATTTT
TRBJ2-3 TRBV19 - - CASSMSFSPDTQYF TGTGCCAGTAGTATGAGCTTTTCACCCGATACGCAGTATTTT
TRBJ1-2 TRBV6-5 TRBD1 - CASSWSYRGDYGYTF TGTGCCAGCTCTTGGAGTTACAGGGGGGACTATGGCTACACCTTC
TRBJ2-7 TRBV28 TRBD1 few CASSFGGLTGAYEQYF TGTGCCAGCAGTTTTGGGGGCTTGACAGGGGCCTACGAGCAGTACTTC
TRBJ1-5 TRBV4-3 TRBD1 - CASSQGLRAGGIQPQHF TGCGCCAGCAGCCAAGGGCTACGGGCAGGGGGAATTCAGCCCCAGCATTTT
TRBJ1-2 TRBV5-1 - - CASSEDGGYTF TGCGCCAGCAGCGAGGATGGTGGCTACACCTTC
TRBJ2-3 TRBV7-9 - - CASSLALGGPGDTQYF TGTGCCAGCAGCTTAGCGCTCGGCGGTCCCGGAGATACGCAGTATTTT